These 10 T cell receptor beta chains were all obtained from the same sample, sequenced in a study of CD8+ T cells in alopecia areata. As the sequencing template, cDNA was produced by extracting RNA and reverse transcribing it. Measured with immunoSEQ multiplex PCR; TCRdb has only the in-frame clones, and not every one. The sample lists 200,000 to 250,000 clones, more than 45% occurring once. Treatment reported: oral pan-JAK inhibitor, 5-10 mg twice daily. The specimen comprised CD4+ T cells sorted from blood, sampled at week 4, from a patient treated with tofacitinib. Every receptor here comes from a human donor with alopecia areata.

The rearrangement uses TRBV5-6 and TRBJ1-6; the D is unclear. V was cut by 0 bases and J by 6 bases, with 7 bases left in between. This CDR3 is 14 amino acids long. Germline V gives CDR1 SGHDT, CDR2 YYEEEE. CDR3 sequence reads: CASSLDGPNSPLHF. CDR3 nucleotides: TGTGCCAGCAGCTTGGACGGACCTAATTCACCCCTCCACTTT.

The CDR3 coding sequence is TGTGCCAGCAGCGGGGGACTAAACCAAGAGACCCAGTACTTC. Protein: CASSGGLNQETQYF. The chain is built from TRBV5-6 and TRBJ2-5; 7 nucleotides align to TRBD2. From germline, CDR1 is SGHDT and CDR2 YYEEEE. V lost 4 bases to trimming and J lost 0 bases; unmatched junction nucleotides: 3. The CDR3 runs to 14 residues.

V and J are TRBV5-1 and TRBJ2-1; D perhaps matches TRBD1 (6 bases). V lost 4 bases, J lost 7 bases, and 12 bases lay in between. The CDR3 contains 13 residues. The V gene's germline CDR1 is SGHRS and CDR2 YFSETQ. CDR3 in DNA: TGCGCCAGCAGCAGACGGACAGATAATGAGCAGTTCTTC. Translated, it gives CASSRRTDNEQFF.

This clone was counted a few times. The chain joins TRBV29-1 to TRBJ2-5; the D gene is possibly TRBD1 (6 bases). Germline lookup yields CDR1 SQVTM and CDR2 ANQGSEA. V was clipped by 7 bases and J by 0 bases, with 15 bases between them. The CDR3 extends over 14 amino acids. The CDR3 here is CSAAGDKDQETQYF. CDR3 DNA sequence: TGCAGCGCTGCAGGGGACAAGGACCAAGAGACCCAGTACTTC.

V usage is TRBV30 and J usage is TRBJ1-3; maybe TRBD1 (6 bases). Germline CDR1 GTSNPN, CDR2 SVGIG (reference sequence). The CDR3 contains 14 residues. V was pared by 4 bases and J by 0 bases, with 10 bases between. CDR3 nucleotide sequence: TGTGCCTGGATGGACAGAACCTCTGGAAACACCATATATTTT. It yields the protein CAWMDRTSGNTIYF.

V gene TRBV25-1 combines with J gene TRBJ1-6, with no clear D. Germline CDR1 MGHDK, CDR2 SYGVNS. Trimming cost V 4 bases and J 9 bases, with 16 bases left between them. The CDR3 extends over 15 amino acids. The CDR3 coding sequence is TGTGCCAGCAGTGCAACACTCCTTTTAGCTTCACCCCTCCACTTT. Its translation: CASSATLLLASPLHF. The full variable domain, its missing parts supplied by reference TRBV25-1 and TRBJ1-6, is EADIYQTPRYLVIGTGKKITLECSQTMGHDKMYWYQQDPGMELHLIHYSYGVNSTEKGDLSSESTVSRIRTEHFPLTLESARPSHTSQYLCASSATLLLASPLHFGNGTRLTVT.

The gene calls are TRBV9 and TRBJ1-6; D not resolved. Trimming removed 3 bases from V and 6 bases from J, with 22 bases in between. Germline V lookup: CDR1 SGDLS, CDR2 YYNGEE. The CDR3 spans 18 residues. CDR3 in DNA: TGTGCCAGCAGCGCTACAAGTTCCCCCGGCGGGAGTAATTCACCCCTCCACTTT. Amino acid sequence: CASSATSSPGGSNSPLHF.

This chain links TRBV30 with TRBJ1-2; TRBD1 might be the D (5 bases). The CDR3 runs to 13 residues. Germline V gene data show CDR1 as GTSNPN and CDR2 as SVGIG (reference sequence). The V and J ends lost 4 bases and 7 bases respectively, with 16 bases between them. The CDR3 spells CAWNRRGPFGYTF. DNA for the CDR3: TGTGCCTGGAACCGACGGGGACCTTTTGGCTACACCTTC.

There are a few counts of this clone. This sequence joins TRBV4-3 and TRBJ2-1; 10 bases agree with TRBD2. In germline, CDR1 is LGHNA, CDR2 YSLEER. The CDR3 has 18 residues. Trimming cost V 3 bases and J 0 bases; bases outside gene matches: 8. In DNA, the CDR3 is TGCGCCAGCAGCCAGGAGACTAGCGGGCGCAGCTCCTACAATGAGCAGTTCTTC. Translation: CASSQETSGRSSYNEQFF.

The J gene is TRBJ2-5, the V gene TRBV29-1, with 7 bases aligning to TRBD1. This CDR3 contains 13 residues. V dropped 3 bases and J dropped 5; count of bases not matched to a gene: 6. Germline V CDR1 and CDR2: SQVTM, ANQGSEA. CDR3 coding DNA: TGCAGCGTTGAGGTGGGACAGATGGAGACCCAGTACTTC. This gives the protein CSVEVGQMETQYF.